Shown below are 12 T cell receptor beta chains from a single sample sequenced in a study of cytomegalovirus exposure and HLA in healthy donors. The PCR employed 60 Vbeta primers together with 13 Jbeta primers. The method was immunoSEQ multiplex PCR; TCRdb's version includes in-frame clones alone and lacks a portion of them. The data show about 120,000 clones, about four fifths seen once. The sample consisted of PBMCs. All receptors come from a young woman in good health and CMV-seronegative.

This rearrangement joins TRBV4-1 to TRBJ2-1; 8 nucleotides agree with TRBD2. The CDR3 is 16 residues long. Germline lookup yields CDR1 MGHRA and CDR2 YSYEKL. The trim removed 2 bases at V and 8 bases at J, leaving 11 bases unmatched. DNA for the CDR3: TGCGCCAGCAGCCAAATCTCTACGGGACTAGACCATGAGCAGTTCTTC. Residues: CASSQISTGLDHEQFF.

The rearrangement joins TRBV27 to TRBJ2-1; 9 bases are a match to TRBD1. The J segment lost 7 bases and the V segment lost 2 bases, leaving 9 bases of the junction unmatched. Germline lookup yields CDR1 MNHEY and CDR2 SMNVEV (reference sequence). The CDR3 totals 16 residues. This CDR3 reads CASSLIGTGRANEQFF. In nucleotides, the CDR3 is TGTGCCAGCAGTTTAATTGGGACAGGGAGGGCTAATGAGCAGTTCTTC.

This chain's CDR3 is CASSLGFNRGNQPQHF. The CDR3 bases are TGTGCCAGCAGCTTAGGATTTAACAGGGGCAATCAGCCCCAGCATTTT. The V call is TRBV7-8, the J call TRBJ1-5; possibly TRBD1 for D (6 bases). Trimming stripped 1 base from V and 2 bases from J, with 12 bases between. CDR3 size: 16 residues. Germline V gene data show CDR1 as SGHVS and CDR2 as FQNEAQ.

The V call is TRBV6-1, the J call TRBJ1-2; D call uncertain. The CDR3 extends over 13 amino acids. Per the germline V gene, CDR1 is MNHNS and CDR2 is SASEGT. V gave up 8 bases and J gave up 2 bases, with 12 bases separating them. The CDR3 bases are TGTGCCAGCTACAGCCACTCCAACTATGGCTACACCTTC. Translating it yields CASYSHSNYGYTF.

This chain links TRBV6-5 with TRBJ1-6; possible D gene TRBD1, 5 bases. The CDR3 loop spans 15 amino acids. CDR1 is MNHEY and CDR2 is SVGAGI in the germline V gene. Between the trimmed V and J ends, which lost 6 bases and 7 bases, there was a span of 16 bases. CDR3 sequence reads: CASSRRGGFNSPLHF. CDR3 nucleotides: TGTGCCAGCAGCCGCCGGGGGGGATTCAATTCACCCCTCCACTTT.

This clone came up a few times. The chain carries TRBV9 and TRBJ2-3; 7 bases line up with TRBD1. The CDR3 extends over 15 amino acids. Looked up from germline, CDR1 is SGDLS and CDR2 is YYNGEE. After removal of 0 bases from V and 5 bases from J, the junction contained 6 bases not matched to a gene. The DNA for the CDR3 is TGTGCCAGCAGCGTAGAGGGGACAGCCAAAGATACGCAGTATTTT. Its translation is CASSVEGTAKDTQYF.

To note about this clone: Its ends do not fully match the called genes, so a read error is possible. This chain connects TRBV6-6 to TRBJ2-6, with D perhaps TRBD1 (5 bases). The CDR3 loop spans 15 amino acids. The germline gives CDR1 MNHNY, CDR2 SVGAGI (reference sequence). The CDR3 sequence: CASSYDGAGANGLTF. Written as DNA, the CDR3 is TGTGCCAGCAGTTACGACGGAGCTGGGGCCAACGGCCTGACTTTC.

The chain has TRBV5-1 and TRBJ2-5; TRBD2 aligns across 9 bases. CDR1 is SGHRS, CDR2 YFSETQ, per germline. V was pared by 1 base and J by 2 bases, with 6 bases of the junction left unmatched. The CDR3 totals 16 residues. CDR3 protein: CASSLSSGGVQETQYF. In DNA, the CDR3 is TGCGCCAGCAGCTTGAGTAGCGGGGGCGTTCAAGAGACCCAGTACTTC.

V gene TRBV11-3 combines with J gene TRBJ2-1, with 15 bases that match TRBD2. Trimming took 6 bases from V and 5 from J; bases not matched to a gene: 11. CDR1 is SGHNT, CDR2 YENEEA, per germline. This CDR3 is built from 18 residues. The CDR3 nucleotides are TGTGCCAGCAGGAGCGGGACTAGCGGGGGGACCGATAACAATGAGCAGTTCTTC. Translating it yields CASRSGTSGGTDNNEQFF.

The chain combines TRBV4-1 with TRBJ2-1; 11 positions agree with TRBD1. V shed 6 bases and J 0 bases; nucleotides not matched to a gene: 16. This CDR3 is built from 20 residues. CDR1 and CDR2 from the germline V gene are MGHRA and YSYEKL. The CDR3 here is CASSLREDRGHNPSYNEQFF. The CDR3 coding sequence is TGCGCCAGCAGTCTACGAGAGGACAGGGGGCACAACCCCTCCTACAATGAGCAGTTCTTC.

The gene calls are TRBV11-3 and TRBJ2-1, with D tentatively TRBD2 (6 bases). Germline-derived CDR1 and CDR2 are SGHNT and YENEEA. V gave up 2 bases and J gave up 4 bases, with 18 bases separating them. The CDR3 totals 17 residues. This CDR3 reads CASSLTGSGLLYNEQFF. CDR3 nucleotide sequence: TGTGCCAGCAGCTTAACGGGGTCGGGACTCCTATACAATGAGCAGTTCTTC. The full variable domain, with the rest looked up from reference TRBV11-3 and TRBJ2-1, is EAGVVQSPRYKIIEKKQPVAFWCNPISGHNTLYWYLQNLGQGPELLIRYENEEAVDDSQLPKDRFSAERLKGVDSTLKIQPAELGDSAVYLCASSLTGSGLLYNEQFFGPGTRLTVL.

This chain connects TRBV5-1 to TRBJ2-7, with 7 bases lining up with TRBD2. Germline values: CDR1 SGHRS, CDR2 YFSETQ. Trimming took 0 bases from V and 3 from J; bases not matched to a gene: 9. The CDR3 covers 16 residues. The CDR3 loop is CASSLGLGGFGYEQYF. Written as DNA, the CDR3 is TGCGCCAGCAGCTTGGGCCTGGGGGGGTTTGGCTACGAGCAGTACTTC. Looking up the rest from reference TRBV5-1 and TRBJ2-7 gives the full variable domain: KAGVTQTPRYLIKTRGQQVTLSCSPISGHRSVSWYQQTPGQGLQFLFEYFSETQRNKGNFPGRFSGRQFSNSRSEMNVSTLELGDSALYLCASSLGLGGFGYEQYFGPGTRLTVT.